This T cell receptor (beta chain) was sequenced during a study of OX40 agonist ivuxolimab in advanced cancers. Study-wide context: Every patient in dose escalation had hepatocellular carcinoma, melanoma, renal cell or head and neck cancer. 30% to 40% of patients had received prior checkpoint inhibitor therapy.

In regard to this clone: What it recognizes is unknown.

Germline loops: CDR1 MNHNY, CDR2 SVGAGI (reference sequence). There are 16 residues in the CDR3. The trim removed 0 bases at V and 2 bases at J, leaving 4 bases unmatched. Whole-study results and caveats: Clonal expansion was seen in CD4+ and CD8+ blood T cells by week 6 at 0.1 to 3.0 mg/kg.

TCRdb's copy holds only in-frame clones and misses some; the assay was immunoSEQ multiplex PCR. The table lists roughly 80,000 clones, 85% to 95% of them singletons. Sequenced here: CD4+ or CD8+ T cells sorted from blood, sampled in a trial of the OX40 agonist ivuxolimab. This sequence originates from an adult with an advanced solid tumor such as melanoma, head and neck, liver or kidney cancer. This rearrangement joins TRBV6-6 to TRBJ2-3; 8 bases fit TRBD2. The CDR3 loop reads CASSYSLADPTDTQYF. Written as DNA, the CDR3 is TGTGCCAGCAGTTACTCACTAGCGGATCCCACAGATACGCAGTATTTT.